Listed below are T cell receptor beta chains from one sample, sequenced in a study of OX40 agonist ivuxolimab in advanced cancers. The protocol was immunoSEQ multiplex PCR, while the TCRdb copy is restricted to in-frame clones and leaves out a portion. The sample contains nearly 45,000 clones, 75% to 85% of which appear only once. The specimen comprised CD4+ or CD8+ T cells sorted from blood, sampled in a trial of the OX40 agonist ivuxolimab. Every receptor here comes from an adult with an advanced solid tumor such as melanoma, head and neck, liver or kidney cancer. The CDR3 runs from the conserved cysteine through the conserved F or W. The D gene is left open where the match is weak. Clone size is shown for a subset of rows, as once, few, many or a class of expanded clone.

j_call	d_call	v_call	clone_size	cdr3_nt	cdr3_aa
TRBJ1-3	-	TRBV5-1	-	TGCGCCAGCAGCCCAATGACAGAGGCTGGAAACACCATATATTTT	CASSPMTEAGNTIYF
TRBJ2-1	TRBD2	TRBV28	-	TGTGCCAGCAGTTTGCCGGGACTATACAATGAGCAGTTCTTC	CASSLPGLYNEQFF
TRBJ1-2	-	TRBV6-6	-	TGTGCCAGCAGTCCCGACCAGGTGAGAAAGACCTATGGCTACACCTTC	CASSPDQVRKTYGYTF
TRBJ2-7	TRBD1	TRBV2	-	TGTGCCAGCAGGCAGGGACAGGGTCGCTACGAGCAGTACTTC	CASRQGQGRYEQYF
TRBJ1-2	-	TRBV11-2	-	TGTGCCAGCAGCTCAAACAGGGAGAGAGGCTACACCTTC	CASSSNRERGYTF
TRBJ2-1	TRBD2	TRBV19	-	TGTGCCAGTAGTATTTGGACTAGCGTCGTTGTCAATGAGCAGTTCTTC	CASSIWTSVVVNEQFF
TRBJ1-2	-	TRBV7-2	-	TGTGCCAGCAGCTCGAACAGATATGGCTACATCTTC	CASSSNRYGYIF
TRBJ2-5	-	TRBV6-1	-	TGTGCCAGCAGGCTTGGACGTCCACGAGAGACCCAGTACTTC	CASRLGRPRETQYF
TRBJ1-1	-	TRBV7-9	medium-sized	TGTGCCAGCAGCTTAAGTTGGCTCACTGAAGCTTTCTTT	CASSLSWLTEAFF
TRBJ1-2	-	TRBV5-1	once	TGCGCCAGCAGCTTTGTAGGAAACGCCTATGGCTACACCTTC	CASSFVGNAYGYTF
TRBJ1-1	-	TRBV7-2	few	TGTGCCAGCAGCTTAGTGGGCACCGGAGCTTTCTTT	CASSLVGTGAFF
TRBJ2-7	TRBD2	TRBV20-1	-	TGCAGTTTCGCGGGAGCGTACGAGCAGTACTTC	CSFAGAYEQYF
TRBJ1-2	-	TRBV11-2	-	TGTGCCAGCAGCTTAACAAAAGGACGGACTAACTATGGCTACACCTTC	CASSLTKGRTNYGYTF
TRBJ1-1	-	TRBV7-8	-	TGTGCCAGCAGCTTAGCCGGCGGTTATGCGGCTGAAGCTTTCTTT	CASSLAGGYAAEAFF
TRBJ1-5	-	TRBV30	-	TGTGCCTGGAGTCCCGAAAGGGACAGCAATCAGCCCCAGCATTTT	CAWSPERDSNQPQHF
TRBJ1-4	TRBD1	TRBV28	-	TGTGCCAGCAGACCGGGGACAGCAACTAATGAAAAACTGTTTTTT	CASRPGTATNEKLFF
TRBJ1-4	TRBD1	TRBV19	-	TGTGCCAGTAGTAGGACAGGGTGGAATGAAAAACTGTTTTTT	CASSRTGWNEKLFF
TRBJ1-2	-	TRBV2	-	TGTGCCGGACTCAGGGGCAGGGCGAACTATGGCTACACCTTC	CAGLRGRANYGYTF